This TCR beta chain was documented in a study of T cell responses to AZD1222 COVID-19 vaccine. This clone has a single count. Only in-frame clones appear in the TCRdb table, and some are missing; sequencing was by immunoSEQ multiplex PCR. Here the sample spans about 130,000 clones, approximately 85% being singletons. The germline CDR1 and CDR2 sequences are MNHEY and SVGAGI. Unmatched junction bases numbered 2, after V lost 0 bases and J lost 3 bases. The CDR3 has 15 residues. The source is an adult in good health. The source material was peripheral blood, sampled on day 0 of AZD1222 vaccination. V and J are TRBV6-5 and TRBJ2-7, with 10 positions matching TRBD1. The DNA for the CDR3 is TGTGCCAGCAGTTACTCCTGGACAGGGGGCTACGAGCAGTACTTC. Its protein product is CASSYSWTGGYEQYF.